This T cell receptor (beta chain) was sequenced for a study of blood T cell repertoires in COVID-19. About the study: The origin of the acute and convalescent COVID-19 samples was the United States, Italy and Spain. Nucleic acid was either cDNA or gDNA, and it came from T cells, B-cell-depleted T cells, or PBMCs.

Original data processing: Amplification of reference gene primers provided the estimated nucleated cell counts. Only in-frame clones appear in the TCRdb table, and some are missing; sequencing was by immunoSEQ multiplex PCR. V and J calls and clone size come straight from that table; D and trimming were deduced from the DNA. Among 140,000 or so clones listed, over 85% were seen once. Sequencing was carried out using peripheral blood. This clonotype was sampled from a human donor in a cohort sampled during active COVID-19.

The CDR3 sequence is CASSQEQGAKNYGYTF. In nucleotides, the CDR3 is TGTGCCAGCAGCCAAGAACAGGGGGCCAAGAACTATGGCTACACCTTC. This sequence joins TRBV14 and TRBJ1-2, with 9 nucleotides matching TRBD1. In germline, CDR1 is SGHDN, CDR2 FVKESK. The CDR3 covers 16 residues. Unmatched junction bases numbered 4, after V lost 0 bases and J lost 2 bases.